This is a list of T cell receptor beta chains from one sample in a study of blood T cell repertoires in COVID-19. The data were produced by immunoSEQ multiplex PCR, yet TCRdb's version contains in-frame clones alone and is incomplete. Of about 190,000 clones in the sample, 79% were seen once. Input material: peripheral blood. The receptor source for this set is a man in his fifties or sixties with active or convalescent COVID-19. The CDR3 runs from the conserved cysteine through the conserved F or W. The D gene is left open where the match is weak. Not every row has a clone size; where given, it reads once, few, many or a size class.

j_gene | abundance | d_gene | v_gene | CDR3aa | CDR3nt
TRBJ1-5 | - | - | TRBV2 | CASSEDRVSQPQHF | TGTGCCAGCAGTGAAGACAGGGTCAGTCAGCCCCAGCATTTT
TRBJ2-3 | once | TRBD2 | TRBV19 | CASSIGTSSHDTQYF | TGTGCCAGTAGTATCGGGACTAGCTCCCACGATACGCAGTATTTT
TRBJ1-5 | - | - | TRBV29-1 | CSALVNGNQPQHF | TGCAGCGCACTGGTCAACGGCAATCAGCCCCAGCATTTT
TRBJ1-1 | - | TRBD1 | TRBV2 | CASGRQGGMNTEAFF | TGTGCCAGCGGTAGACAGGGCGGGATGAACACTGAAGCTTTCTTT
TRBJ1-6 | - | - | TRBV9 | CASSVDQGLWSPLHF | TGTGCCAGCAGCGTAGATCAGGGGCTTTGGTCACCCCTCCACTTT
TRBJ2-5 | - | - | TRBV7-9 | CASSLATEEETQYF | TGTGCCAGCAGCTTAGCGACGGAGGAAGAGACCCAGTACTTC
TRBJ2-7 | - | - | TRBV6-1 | CASSEAGRLSEQYF | TGTGCCAGCAGTGAAGCGGGGCGCCTCTCCGAGCAGTACTTC
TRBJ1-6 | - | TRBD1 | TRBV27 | CASSTRTGGGSPLHF | TGTGCCAGCAGTACCAGGACAGGGGGCGGTTCACCCCTCCACTTT
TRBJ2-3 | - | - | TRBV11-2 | CASSLAPGLPTDTQYF | TGTGCCAGCAGCTTAGCCCCGGGACTTCCCACAGATACGCAGTATTTT
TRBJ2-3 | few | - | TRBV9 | CASSTRGFGTDTQYF | TGTGCCAGCAGCACGAGGGGGTTTGGCACAGATACGCAGTATTTT